These 22 T cell receptor beta chains came from one sample sequenced in a study of cytomegalovirus exposure and HLA in healthy donors. PCR primers comprised 60 Vbeta and 13 Jbeta primers. Assay: immunoSEQ multiplex PCR; the TCRdb copy retains only in-frame clones and omits some. The data contain around 140,000 clones, about 61% of them seen just once; the ten biggest clones take up 2.4%. The sample consisted of PBMCs. The source is a woman aged 40-49 years in good health and CMV-seronegative.

The V call is TRBV6-1, the J call TRBJ2-5; 10 bases align to TRBD1. TRBJ2-7 explains the end of the DNA better; the J call may be wrong. CDR3 length equals 15 residues. CDR1 MNHNS and CDR2 SASEGT come from the germline V gene. The CDR3 region has the DNA TGTGCCAGCAGTGAAACCTGGACAGGGGGATACGAGCAGTACTTC. Its protein product is CASSETWTGGYEQYF.

CDR3: CASSRRETTDTQYF. CDR3 coding DNA: TGCGCCAGCAGCCGACGGGAGACCACAGATACGCAGTATTTT. The chain is built from TRBV4-1 and TRBJ2-3; D might be TRBD2 (6 bases). The germline gives CDR1 MGHRA, CDR2 YSYEKL. Trimming removed 4 bases at V and 2 bases at J, with 10 bases between. This CDR3 contains 14 residues.

In its sample, this clone was seen once. The V gene is TRBV5-1, the J gene TRBJ2-1; TRBD1 matches at 7 bases. The germline gives CDR1 SGHRS, CDR2 YFSETQ. This CDR3 is 16 amino acids long. Unmatched junction bases numbered 9, after V lost 3 bases and J lost 3 bases. This CDR3 is CASSSTGDIGYNEQFF. The CDR3 DNA sequence: TGCGCCAGCAGCTCTACAGGGGATATAGGCTACAATGAGCAGTTCTTC.

This clone was detected a few times. The CDR3 coding sequence is TGTGCCATCAGTGGGGGACAGGGAGGGACTGAAGCTTTCTTT. This sequence encodes CAISGGQGGTEAFF. The J gene is TRBJ1-1, the V gene TRBV10-3, with 9 bases fitting TRBD1. V shed 4 bases, J shed 5 bases, and the junction held 5 bases outside the gene matches. The V gene's germline CDR1 is ENHRY and CDR2 SYGVKD. The CDR3 totals 14 residues.

The chain is built from TRBV2 and TRBJ1-2; D not certain. The CDR3 spans 12 residues. Germline-derived CDR1 and CDR2 are SNHLY and FYNNEI. Trimming took off 2 bases at V and 4 bases at J, with 5 bases between the two ends. The CDR3 spells CASSERSYGYTF. CDR3 bases: TGTGCCAGCAGTGAACGCAGCTATGGCTACACCTTC.

The genes are TRBV19 and TRBJ1-2; tentative D call: TRBD1 (6 bases). This CDR3 has 13 amino acids. Deletions cut 5 bases from V and 3 bases from J, with 10 bases between. CDR1 is LNHDA and CDR2 is SQIVND in the germline V gene (reference sequence). In DNA, the CDR3 is TGTGCCAGTAGTGGGGGCAGGGACTATGGCTACACCTTC. It specifies CASSGGRDYGYTF.

This clone was seen a single time. Here the CDR3 reads CASSVTPGTTPLWDYGYTF. The CDR3 DNA reads TGTGCCAGCAGCGTCACCCCCGGGACAACCCCCCTTTGGGACTATGGCTACACCTTC. This rearrangement joins TRBV2 to TRBJ1-2, with D maybe TRBD1 (6 bases). CDR3 length: 19 residues. V gave up 6 bases and J gave up 3 bases, with 29 bases separating them. Germline V gives CDR1 SNHLY, CDR2 FYNNEI.

The sample holds one count of this clone. The gene calls are TRBV7-2 and TRBJ1-6; TRBD1 matches at 7 bases. V was pared by 5 bases and J by 4 bases, with 5 bases of the junction left unmatched. Germline-derived CDR1 and CDR2 are SGHTA and FQGNSA. CDR3 size: 15 residues. The CDR3 coding sequence is TGTGCCAGCAGCCCCCGGACAGGTTATAATTCACCCCTCCACTTT. Residues: CASSPRTGYNSPLHF.

This chain joins TRBV15 and TRBJ1-1, with a tentative D call TRBD1 (6 bases). This CDR3 comprises 13 residues. The V end lost 1 base, the J end lost 4 bases, and 7 bases lay between the germline ends. Germline-derived CDR1 and CDR2 are LNHNV and YYDKDF (reference sequence). The CDR3 nucleotides read TGTGCCACCAGCAGAGTAGGGGGCACTGAAGCTTTCTTT. It is translated as CATSRVGGTEAFF.

Details on this clone: The sample has other DNA sequences that encode this CDR3 too. The chain joins TRBV5-1 to TRBJ2-7, with TRBD2 matching 8 bases. This CDR3 is 15 amino acids long. J gave up 2 bases and V 0 bases, and 4 bases lay outside the gene matches. The V gene's germline CDR1 is SGHRS and CDR2 YFSETQ. CDR3 nucleotide sequence: TGCGCCAGCAGCTTGGGTAGCGGGGCAACCTACGAGCAGTACTTC. It specifies CASSLGSGATYEQYF.

This clone was observed once. The rearrangement links TRBV5-1 to TRBJ1-6, with 9 positions matching TRBD1. V trimming: 3 bases; J trimming: 7 bases; junction bases outside the gene matches: 2. This CDR3 comprises 14 residues. Germline V gene data show CDR1 as SGHRS and CDR2 as YFSETQ. CDR3 amino acids: CASSSDRGNSPLHF. The CDR3 DNA sequence: TGCGCCAGCAGCTCCGACAGGGGGAATTCACCCCTCCACTTT.

This clone turned up a few times. This chain joins TRBV30 and TRBJ1-1; D might be TRBD1 (6 bases). Germline assignment: CDR1 GTSNPN and CDR2 SVGIG (reference sequence). The CDR3 has 17 residues. V lost 4 bases and J 3 bases, leaving 24 bases between the germline ends. The CDR3 region has the DNA TGTGCCTGGAAGAAAATGGGCAGGGGAAGTCCCTACACTGAAGCTTTCTTT. It translates to CAWKKMGRGSPYTEAFF.

This clone was recorded a few times. The V gene is TRBV4-1, the J gene TRBJ2-5; TRBD1 is a possible D gene (6 bases). CDR1 is MGHRA and CDR2 is YSYEKL in the germline V gene. This CDR3 is built from 13 residues. Deletions cut 8 bases from V and 0 bases from J, with 10 bases between. The chain's CDR3 is CASSRQDQETQYF. In DNA, the CDR3 is TGCGCCAGCTCTCGACAGGACCAAGAGACCCAGTACTTC.

V usage is TRBV4-2 and J usage is TRBJ2-1; 10 bases agree with TRBD1. J gave up 7 bases and V 4 bases, and 10 bases lay outside the gene matches. The germline V gene has CDR1 LGHNA and CDR2 YNFKEQ. CDR3 length: 16 amino acids. CDR3 sequence reads: CASSLIPGQGSNEQFF. The CDR3 DNA is TGTGCCAGCAGCCTTATACCGGGACAGGGGTCTAATGAGCAGTTCTTC.

The table lists this clone with a few counts. This rearrangement joins TRBV2 to TRBJ2-2, with TRBD1 as a possible D gene (5 bases). The germline V gene has CDR1 SNHLY and CDR2 FYNNEI. The CDR3 extends over 17 amino acids. Trimming removed 0 bases at V and 0 bases at J, with 11 bases between. The CDR3, as DNA: TGTGCCAGCAGTGAAGCCCGTGGCAGGGCGAACACCGGGGAGCTGTTTTTT. It encodes CASSEARGRANTGELFF.

This sequence joins TRBV29-1 and TRBJ2-3; D is perhaps TRBD2 (5 bases). Trimming stripped 7 bases from V and 0 bases from J, with 11 bases between. The CDR3 sequence is 13 residues long. Germline-derived CDR1 and CDR2 are SQVTM and ANQGSEA. Here the CDR3 reads CSGSGTSTDTQYF. CDR3 coding DNA: TGCAGCGGGAGCGGTACTAGCACAGATACGCAGTATTTT.

J is TRBJ1-2 and V is TRBV7-2; D ambiguous. Germline CDR1 is SGHTA and CDR2 is FQGNSA. V shed 6 bases and J shed 4 bases, with 12 bases lying between them. The CDR3 has 13 residues. The CDR3 sequence: CASSRGEPYGYTF. The CDR3 region has the DNA TGTGCCAGCAGTCGTGGTGAGCCCTATGGCTACACCTTC.

The chain is built from TRBV6-1 and TRBJ1-5; 10 positions agree with TRBD1. The germline V gene encodes CDR1 MNHNS and CDR2 SASEGT. The CDR3 runs to 16 residues. The junction had 3 bases not matched to a gene; V was cut back by 1 base and J by 3 bases. This chain's CDR3 is CASSEVGTGANQPQHF. CDR3 in DNA: TGTGCCAGCAGTGAAGTCGGGACAGGGGCCAATCAGCCCCAGCATTTT.

In DNA, the CDR3 is TGTGCCTCCTCCCCCCAGGGGCGAAACACCGGGGAGCTGTTTTTT. Protein product: CASSPQGRNTGELFF. The J gene is TRBJ2-2, the V gene TRBV30, with a weak D call TRBD1 (6 bases). Trimming left V 7 bases short and J 2 bases short, with 17 bases between. Germline-derived CDR1 and CDR2 are GTSNPN and SVGIG (reference sequence). The CDR3 totals 15 residues. The full variable domain, in which reference TRBV30 and TRBJ2-2 provide the parts outside the CDR3, is SQTIHQWPATLVQPVGSPLSLECTVEGTSNPNLYWYRQAAGRGLQLLFYSVGIGQISSEVPQNLSASRPQDRQFILSSKKLLLSDSGFYLCASSPQGRNTGELFFGEGSRLTVL.

The chain carries TRBV11-3 and TRBJ2-7; maybe TRBD1 (5 bases). Germline-derived CDR1 and CDR2 are SGHNT and YENEEA. The germline V and J ends were trimmed by 5 bases and 7 bases, with 12 bases remaining between them. There are 12 residues in the CDR3. The CDR3 loop reads CASSVTQGEQYF. The DNA for the CDR3 is TGTGCCAGCAGCGTCACCCAGGGAGAGCAGTACTTC.

This clone has just a few counts. The chain has TRBV7-9 and TRBJ2-1; 9 positions agree with TRBD2. Germline CDR1 SEHNR, CDR2 FQNEAQ (reference sequence). This CDR3 is built from 17 residues. Germline trimming cut 3 bases from V and 3 bases from J; bases unmatched to any gene: 9. CDR3 in amino acids: CASSFSGRGGLYNEQFF. The CDR3 nucleotides are TGTGCCAGCAGCTTCTCGGGGCGGGGGGGCCTCTACAATGAGCAGTTCTTC.

J is TRBJ1-2 and V is TRBV14, with D possibly matching TRBD1 (6 bases). V was shortened by 4 bases and J by 4 bases, with 16 bases between the two germline ends. The CDR3 sequence is 15 residues long. Per germline, CDR1 SGHDN and CDR2 FVKESK. CDR3 bases: TGTGCCAGCAGCCGCCTCCAGGGGACCCCCTATGGCTACACCTTC. This sequence encodes CASSRLQGTPYGYTF.